The entry below gives a single TCR beta chain sequence along with its context. The PCR contained 60 Vbeta and 13 Jbeta primers. TCRdb's table, derived via immunoSEQ multiplex PCR, lists solely in-frame clones and lacks some. This table holds over 55,000 clones, 80% found once. This sample is part of a study of cytomegalovirus exposure and HLA in healthy donors. The receptor was derived from a woman under 40 in good health and CMV-seronegative. Sequencing was performed on PBMCs.

CDR3 residues: CASSRRRGAETQYF. CDR3 DNA sequence: TGTGCCAGTAGCAGACGACGGGGGGCAGAGACCCAGTACTTC. The gene calls are TRBV19 and TRBJ2-5; D might be TRBD2 (7 bases). V lost 6 bases, J lost 4 bases, and 15 bases lay in between. Germline V gives CDR1 LNHDA, CDR2 SQIVND (reference sequence). The CDR3 is 14 residues long. Combining the CDR3 with reference TRBV19 and TRBJ2-5 gives the whole variable domain DGGITQSPKYLFRKEGQNVTLSCEQNLNHDAMYWYRQDPGQGLRLIYYSQIVNDFQKGDIAEGYSVSREKKESFPLTVTSAQKNPTAFYLCASSRRRGAETQYFGPGTRLLVL.